The 3 T cell receptor beta chains in this list originate from one sample, sequenced in a study of T-cell memory formation after mild COVID-19. TCRdb used MiXCR to reprocess the 5' RACE reads, holding one entry per CDR3 protein. The table lists 450,000 or so distinct CDR3 sequences, more than 20% of them singletons. Sequencing used PBMCs or a T cell subset sorted from them (not recorded which). All receptors derive from an adult woman who had mild COVID-19 (a few samples of this study predate the infection). Cell type and time point are not known.

This rearrangement joins TRBV7-8 to TRBJ1-1; TRBD1 is a possible D gene (6 bases). Germline CDR1 is SGHVS and CDR2 is FQNEAQ. The CDR3 spans 16 residues. V was clipped by 5 bases and J by 1 base, with 17 bases between them. The CDR3 DNA is TGTGCCAGCAGCCCACGACAGGACCCTTGGAACACTGAAGCTTTCTTT. Translating it yields CASSPRQDPWNTEAFF.

The chain joins TRBV7-8 to TRBJ2-2; 13 bases agree with TRBD2. Germline V gives CDR1 SGHVS, CDR2 FQNEAQ. The CDR3 is 17 residues long. With 5 bases clipped from V and 4 bases from J, the junction kept 7 bases outside the gene matches. The DNA for the CDR3 is TGTGCCAGCAGCACCAGGACTAGCGGGAGCGGCACCGGGGAGCTGTTTTTT. Protein: CASSTRTSGSGTGELFF.

This clonotype was recorded a few times. This rearrangement joins TRBV12-3 or TRBV12-4 to TRBJ1-6; 7 positions match TRBD1. The trim removed 3 bases at V and 0 bases at J, leaving 5 bases unmatched. The CDR3 is 17 amino acids. CDR3 DNA sequence: TGTGCCAGCAGTTTCAGGGGGGACAGCTCCTATAATTCACCCCTCCACTTT. It encodes CASSFRGDSSYNSPLHF.